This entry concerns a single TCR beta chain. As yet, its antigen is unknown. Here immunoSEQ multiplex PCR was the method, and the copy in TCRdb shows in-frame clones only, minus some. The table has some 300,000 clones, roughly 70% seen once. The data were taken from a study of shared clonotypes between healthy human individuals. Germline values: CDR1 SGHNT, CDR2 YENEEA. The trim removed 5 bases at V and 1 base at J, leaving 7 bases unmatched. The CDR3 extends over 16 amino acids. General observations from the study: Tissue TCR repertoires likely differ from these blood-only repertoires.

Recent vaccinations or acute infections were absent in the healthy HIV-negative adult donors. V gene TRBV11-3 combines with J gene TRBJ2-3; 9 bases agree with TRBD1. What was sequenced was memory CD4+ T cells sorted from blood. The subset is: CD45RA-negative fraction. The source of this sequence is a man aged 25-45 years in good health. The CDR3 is CASSPGQGIGTDTQYF. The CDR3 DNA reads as TGTGCCAGCAGCCCCGGACAGGGGATTGGCACAGATACGCAGTATTTT.